The 20 T cell receptor beta chains listed next were all sequenced from one sample in a study of shared clonotypes between healthy human individuals. Some clones are missing from TCRdb's copy, which holds only in-frame ones; the method was immunoSEQ multiplex PCR. The sample has around 720,000 clones, approximately 73% seen once. Sequencing input: memory CD4+ T cells sorted from blood. Subset denoted: CD45RA-negative fraction. The source of these receptors is a woman in her twenties or thirties in good health.

Only a few counts were recorded for this clone. The chain combines TRBV19 with TRBJ1-1; TRBD1 aligns across 7 bases. CDR1 and CDR2 from the germline V gene are LNHDA and SQIVND (reference sequence). The CDR3 loop spans 16 amino acids. V lost 3 bases, J lost 5 bases, and 12 bases stayed unmatched. The CDR3 here is CASSIPLGRGGTEAFF. Written as DNA, the CDR3 is TGTGCCAGTAGTATCCCCCTCGGCAGGGGGGGTACTGAAGCTTTCTTT.

This clone was detected once. The chain combines TRBV10-2 with TRBJ2-7, with 8 bases lining up with TRBD1. The CDR3 has 14 residues. Germline CDR1 is WSHSY and CDR2 is SAAADI. V lost 6 bases, J lost 2 bases, and 6 bases stayed unmatched. CDR3 bases: TGCGCCAGCAGCAGACAGGGGAGTACCTACGAGCAGTACTTC. Protein sequence: CASSRQGSTYEQYF.

The rearrangement joins TRBV19 to TRBJ2-1; 11 bases agree with TRBD2. This CDR3 has 16 residues. V shed 3 bases, J shed 5 bases, and the junction held 6 bases outside the gene matches. CDR1 LNHDA and CDR2 SQIVND come from the germline V gene (reference sequence). CDR3 sequence reads: CASSILGLAGNNEQFF. CDR3 nucleotide sequence: TGTGCCAGTAGTATCCTCGGACTAGCGGGTAACAATGAGCAGTTCTTC. Using reference TRBV19 and TRBJ2-1 for the parts outside the CDR3, the full variable domain is DGGITQSPKYLFRKEGQNVTLSCEQNLNHDAMYWYRQDPGQGLRLIYYSQIVNDFQKGDIAEGYSVSREKKESFPLTVTSAQKNPTAFYLCASSILGLAGNNEQFFGPGTRLTVL.

The V gene is TRBV5-6, the J gene TRBJ1-2, with D maybe TRBD1 (5 bases). V shed 2 bases and J shed 2 bases, with 16 bases lying between them. The length of the CDR3 is 16 residues. Germline CDR1 is SGHDT and CDR2 is YYEEEE. Here the CDR3 reads CASSLWGGVSNYGYTF. CDR3 DNA: TGTGCCAGCAGCTTATGGGGGGGAGTCTCCAACTATGGCTACACCTTC.

The sample holds a few counts of this clone. The chain carries TRBV28 and TRBJ1-1; D not resolved. CDR3 length: 13 residues. The ends were cut back, 9 bases at V and 5 bases at J, with 16 bases in the middle. Germline CDR1 is MDHEN and CDR2 is SYDVKM. DNA of the CDR3: TGTGCCAGTAGTCGTTGGCGTGGAACTGAAGCTTTCTTT. This codes for CASSRWRGTEAFF.

The V gene is TRBV18, the J gene TRBJ2-5; 16 bases are a match to TRBD2. V was pared by 3 bases and J by 4 bases, with 5 bases of the junction left unmatched. The CDR3 runs to 17 residues. The germline V gene encodes CDR1 KGHSH and CDR2 LQKENI. This CDR3 reads CASSPGLAGGPRETQYF. The CDR3 DNA follows: TGTGCCAGCTCACCGGGACTAGCGGGAGGGCCGCGAGAGACCCAGTACTTC.

The chain links TRBV4-2 to TRBJ2-3, with TRBD2 matching over 10 bases. With 0 bases clipped from V and 0 bases from J, the junction kept 12 bases outside the gene matches. The germline V gene encodes CDR1 LGHNA and CDR2 YNFKEQ. The CDR3 loop spans 20 amino acids. CDR3 bases: TGTGCCAGCAGCCAAGAATATAGTAGCGGGAGGCGGGGTAGCACAGATACGCAGTATTTT. Amino acids: CASSQEYSSGRRGSTDTQYF.

With regard to this clone: Only one base separates this from a far larger clonotype, so it likely reflects a read error. The V call is TRBV5-1, the J call TRBJ1-1, with TRBD1 as a possible D gene (5 bases). Germline assignment: CDR1 SGHRS and CDR2 YFSETQ. This CDR3 has 15 residues. For the CDR3, the DNA is TGCGCCAGCAGCCCACGTCAGGGTTTGAACACTGAAGCTCTCTTT. Its translation: CASSPRQGLNTEALF.

V and J are TRBV28 and TRBJ1-5, with D possibly matching TRBD1 (5 bases). The CDR3 runs 15 residues. Deletions cut 6 bases from V and 3 bases from J, with 15 bases between. CDR1 and CDR2 from the germline V gene are MDHEN and SYDVKM. This chain's CDR3 is CASRHAGSNNQPQHF. The CDR3 nucleotides are TGTGCCAGCAGACATGCAGGGAGTAACAATCAGCCCCAGCATTTT.

V and J are TRBV7-7 and TRBJ1-1; no reliable D call. Trimming removed 5 bases at V and 2 bases at J, with 15 bases between. The CDR3 consists of 15 residues. Germline V gene sequence: CDR1 SSHAT, CDR2 FNYEAQ (reference sequence). CDR3: CASSPAGVRNTEAFF. The CDR3 region has the DNA TGTGCCAGCAGCCCCGCCGGGGTGAGAAACACTGAAGCTTTCTTT.

The chain recombines TRBV30 with TRBJ2-6; D is ambiguous. The CDR3 contains 15 residues. Trimming cost V 0 bases and J 4 bases, with 10 bases left between them. CDR1 is GTSNPN and CDR2 is SVGIG in the germline V gene (reference sequence). CDR3 bases: TGTGCCTGGAGTGTCTGGTCGAAGGGGGCCAACGTCCTGACTTTC. Protein sequence: CAWSVWSKGANVLTF.

This clone was detected only once. The chain combines TRBV7-9 with TRBJ1-5, with D uncertain. The V gene's germline CDR1 is SEHNR and CDR2 FQNEAQ (reference sequence). The CDR3 consists of 16 residues. Trimming pared 4 bases from V and 7 bases from J, leaving 20 bases between. Written as DNA, the CDR3 is TGTGCCAGCAGCTACCTGAGGCCGGCAAGTCCCCAGCCCCAGCATTTT. It translates to CASSYLRPASPQPQHF. Supplemented by reference TRBV7-9 and TRBJ1-5, the full variable domain reads DTGVSQNPRHKITKRGQNVTFRCDPISEHNRLYWYRQTLGQGPEFLTYFQNEAQLEKSRLLSDRFSAERPKGSFSTLEIQRTEQGDSAMYLCASSYLRPASPQPQHFGDGTRLSIL.

About this clone: The junction shows a germline mismatch at one end, possibly a read error. J is TRBJ2-7 and V is TRBV28; D is unresolved. The CDR3 is 14 residues long. Germline CDR1 is MDHEN and CDR2 is SYDVKM. The CDR3 here is CASSLNGLTKERYF. DNA for the CDR3: TGTGCCAGCAGTTTAAACGGTCTTACGAAGGAGCGGTACTTC.

Details on this clone: Within the sample, other DNA sequences also encode this same CDR3. The CDR3 reads CASSSDSNSYNEQFF. Here the CDR3 DNA reads TGCGCCAGCAGCTCAGACTCAAACTCCTACAATGAGCAGTTCTTC. The chain links TRBV5-1 to TRBJ2-1; D remains unclear. The CDR3 sequence is 15 residues long. The ends were cut back, 3 bases at V and 0 bases at J, with 10 bases in the middle. Germline CDR1 and CDR2: SGHRS and YFSETQ.

The rearrangement uses TRBV7-3 and TRBJ2-1, with 10 nucleotides matching TRBD1. V dropped 5 bases and J dropped 4; count of bases not matched to a gene: 5. Germline values: CDR1 SGHTA, CDR2 FQGTGA. The CDR3 loop spans 15 amino acids. The CDR3 DNA reads as TGTGCCAGCAGCCCGGGACAGGGGATGTACAATGAGCAGTTCTTC. Translation: CASSPGQGMYNEQFF.

This chain links TRBV6-1 with TRBJ1-2; maybe TRBD1 (6 bases). Germline V lookup: CDR1 MNHNS, CDR2 SASEGT. V shed 6 bases and J shed 1 base, with 9 bases lying between them. The CDR3 extends over 13 amino acids. The CDR3 region is CASRTGINYGYTF. The CDR3 coding sequence is TGTGCCAGCAGAACAGGGATTAACTATGGCTACACCTTC.

The genes are TRBV19 and TRBJ1-1; D gene ambiguous. V dropped 5 bases and J dropped 2 bases, with 12 bases sitting between them. CDR1 is LNHDA, CDR2 SQIVND, per germline (reference sequence). The CDR3 contains 14 residues. The CDR3 sequence is CASSPQPENTEAFF. DNA for the CDR3: TGTGCCAGTAGTCCGCAGCCCGAAAACACTGAAGCTTTCTTT.

CDR3 amino acids: CASSPNTYEQYF. In DNA form, the CDR3 reads TGTGCCAGCAGCCCCAATACCTACGAGCAGTACTTC. The chain combines TRBV7-2 with TRBJ2-5; D gene uncertain. Gene TRBJ2-7 matches the end of the DNA better, so the J call may be wrong. The CDR3 is made up of 12 amino acids. In germline, CDR1 is SGHTA, CDR2 FQGNSA.

The J gene is TRBJ2-7, the V gene TRBV30, with D hard to call. V lost 4 bases and J 2 bases, leaving 9 bases between the germline ends. CDR1 and CDR2 from the germline V gene are GTSNPN and SVGIG (reference sequence). The CDR3 sequence is 12 residues long. CDR3 sequence reads: CAWTASTYEQYF. The CDR3 coding sequence is TGTGCCTGGACGGCGTCTACCTACGAGCAGTACTTC.

This clone was detected a few times. CDR3 nucleotide sequence: TGTGCCAGCAGCGTAACGGGACAGGATCACACTGAAGCTTTCTTT. Its protein product is CASSVTGQDHTEAFF. The rearrangement links TRBV7-2 to TRBJ1-1; TRBD1 agrees at 8 bases. V shed 5 bases, J shed 3 bases, and the junction held 8 bases outside the gene matches. Germline values: CDR1 SGHTA, CDR2 FQGNSA. This CDR3 is 15 amino acids long.